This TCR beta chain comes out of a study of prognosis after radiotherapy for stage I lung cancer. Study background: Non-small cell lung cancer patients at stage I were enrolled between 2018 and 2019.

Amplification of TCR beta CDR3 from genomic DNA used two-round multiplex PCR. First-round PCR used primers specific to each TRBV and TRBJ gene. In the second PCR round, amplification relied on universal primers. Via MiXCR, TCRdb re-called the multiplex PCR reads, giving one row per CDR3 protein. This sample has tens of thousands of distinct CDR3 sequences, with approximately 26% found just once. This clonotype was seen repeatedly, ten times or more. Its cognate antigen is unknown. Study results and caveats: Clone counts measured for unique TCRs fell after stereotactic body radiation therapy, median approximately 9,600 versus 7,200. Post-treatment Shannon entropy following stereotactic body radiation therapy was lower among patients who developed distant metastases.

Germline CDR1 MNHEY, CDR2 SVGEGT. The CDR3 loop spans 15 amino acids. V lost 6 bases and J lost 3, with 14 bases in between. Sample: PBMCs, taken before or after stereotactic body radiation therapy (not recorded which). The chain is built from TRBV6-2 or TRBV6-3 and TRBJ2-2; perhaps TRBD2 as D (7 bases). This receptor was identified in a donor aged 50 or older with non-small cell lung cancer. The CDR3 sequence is CASSAGAGHTGELFF. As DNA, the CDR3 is TGTGCCAGCAGCGCGGGGGCAGGGCACACCGGGGAGCTGTTTTTT.